This T cell receptor beta chain is drawn from a study of shared clonotypes between healthy human individuals. Libraries were prepared by immunoSEQ multiplex PCR; TCRdb keeps only in-frame clonotypes and omits some of them. The sample carries 1.5 million to 2.5 million clones, approximately 94% recorded once. Notes on the study in general: Sequencing depth was expected to influence donor clonotype sharing. The four-donor shared clonotypes exceeded non-shared clonotypes in generation probability, with non-shared ones scoring lower.

Concerning this clone itself: The antigen is undetermined.

Terminally differentiated effector memory CD45RA+ cells were left out of the naive CD8 fraction, which was CD45RO-negative and positively selected for CCR7. Nashville, Tennessee was home to all donors, who were Caucasian adults. The CDR3 runs 12 residues. The ends were cut back, 3 bases at V and 9 bases at J, with 11 bases in the middle. CDR1 and CDR2 from the germline V gene are LNHNV and YYDKDF (reference sequence). The chain links TRBV15 to TRBJ2-5; no reliable D call. The TCR originated in a man younger than 35 in good health. The sample was naive CD8+ T cells sorted from blood. The CDR3 here is CATSRDLWAQYF. The CDR3 nucleotides read TGTGCCACCAGCAGGGACCTTTGGGCCCAGTACTTC.